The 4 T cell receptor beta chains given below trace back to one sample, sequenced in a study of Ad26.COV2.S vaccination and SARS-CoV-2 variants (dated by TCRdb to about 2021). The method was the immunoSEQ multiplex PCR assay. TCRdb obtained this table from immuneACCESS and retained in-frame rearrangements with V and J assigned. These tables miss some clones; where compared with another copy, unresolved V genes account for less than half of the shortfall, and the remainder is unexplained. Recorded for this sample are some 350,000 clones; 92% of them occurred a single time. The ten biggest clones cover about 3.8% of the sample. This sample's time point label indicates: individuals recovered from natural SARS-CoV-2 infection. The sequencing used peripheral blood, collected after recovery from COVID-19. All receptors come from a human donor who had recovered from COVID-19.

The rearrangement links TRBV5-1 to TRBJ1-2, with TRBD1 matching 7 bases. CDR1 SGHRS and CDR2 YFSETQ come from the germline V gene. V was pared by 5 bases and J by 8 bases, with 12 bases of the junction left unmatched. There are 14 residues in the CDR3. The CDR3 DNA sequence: TGCGCCAGCAGTTTTGAGGACAGGCTAAGAGGCTACACCTTC. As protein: CASSFEDRLRGYTF.

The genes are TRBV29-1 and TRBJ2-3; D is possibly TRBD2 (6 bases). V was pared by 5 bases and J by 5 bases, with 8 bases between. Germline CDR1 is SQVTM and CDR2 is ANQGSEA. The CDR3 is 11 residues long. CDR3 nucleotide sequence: TGCAGCGTTATCGGGAGAGATACGCAGTATTTT. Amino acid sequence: CSVIGRDTQYF.

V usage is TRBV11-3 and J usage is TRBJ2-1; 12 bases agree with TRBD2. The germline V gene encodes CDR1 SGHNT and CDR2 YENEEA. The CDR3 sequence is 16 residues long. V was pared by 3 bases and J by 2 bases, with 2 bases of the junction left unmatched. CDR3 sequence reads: CASSLGLAGPYNEQFF. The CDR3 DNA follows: TGTGCCAGCAGCTTGGGACTAGCGGGCCCCTACAATGAGCAGTTCTTC. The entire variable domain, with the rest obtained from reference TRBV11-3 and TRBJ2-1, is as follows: EAGVVQSPRYKIIEKKQPVAFWCNPISGHNTLYWYLQNLGQGPELLIRYENEEAVDDSQLPKDRFSAERLKGVDSTLKIQPAELGDSAVYLCASSLGLAGPYNEQFFGPGTRLTVL.

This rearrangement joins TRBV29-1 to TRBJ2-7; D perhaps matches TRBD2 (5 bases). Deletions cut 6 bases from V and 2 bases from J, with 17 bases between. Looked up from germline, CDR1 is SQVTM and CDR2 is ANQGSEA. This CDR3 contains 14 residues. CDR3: CSVVEGAEAYEQYF. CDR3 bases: TGCAGCGTCGTCGAGGGAGCAGAGGCCTACGAGCAGTACTTC.